The rows below give T cell receptor beta chains drawn from one sample of a study of blood T cell repertoires in COVID-19. Assay: immunoSEQ multiplex PCR; the TCRdb copy retains only in-frame clones and omits some. The sample lists around 130,000 clones; approximately 84% were seen once. Sequencing was performed on PBMCs or T cells enriched from blood (not recorded which). The receptors derive from a woman in her 50s with acute COVID-19. CDR3s include the opening cysteine and the closing phenylalanine or tryptophan. A D gene is named only where the DNA matches it firmly. Clone size is stated in some rows and not others, as once, few, many or a class when expanded.

v_call: TRBV5-4; d_call: TRBD2; clone_size: NA; j_call: TRBJ2-3; cdr3_length: 16; cdr3_aa: CASSLDGGSTTDTQYF; cdr3_nt: TGTGCCAGCAGCTTGGATGGCGGGAGTACCACAGATACGCAGTATTTT
v_call: TRBV30; d_call: TRBD1; clone_size: few; j_call: TRBJ1-1; cdr3_length: 14; cdr3_aa: CAWNRGFMNTEAFF; cdr3_nt: TGTGCCTGGAACAGGGGCTTCATGAACACTGAAGCTTTCTTT
v_call: TRBV5-6; d_call: NA; clone_size: NA; j_call: TRBJ2-1; cdr3_length: 14; cdr3_aa: CASSLSHGYNEQFF; cdr3_nt: TGTGCCAGCAGCTTGAGTCACGGTTACAATGAGCAGTTCTTC
v_call: TRBV4-2; d_call: TRBD1; clone_size: NA; j_call: TRBJ1-4; cdr3_length: 17; cdr3_aa: CASSLTGTASTNEKLFF; cdr3_nt: TGTGCCAGCAGCCTGACCGGGACAGCCTCAACTAATGAAAAACTGTTTTTT
v_call: TRBV5-5; d_call: NA; clone_size: NA; j_call: TRBJ2-7; cdr3_length: 15; cdr3_aa: CASSLVYSSSYEQYF; cdr3_nt: TGTGCCAGCAGCTTGGTGTACTCCTCGTCCTACGAGCAGTACTTC
v_call: TRBV5-5; d_call: TRBD2; clone_size: NA; j_call: TRBJ2-5; cdr3_length: 17; cdr3_aa: CASSFPTSGIGGETQYF; cdr3_nt: TGTGCCAGCAGCTTCCCAACTAGCGGGATAGGCGGAGAGACCCAGTACTTC
v_call: TRBV20-1; d_call: NA; clone_size: NA; j_call: TRBJ2-7; cdr3_length: 11; cdr3_aa: CSAPRGFEQYF; cdr3_nt: TGCAGTGCCCCCCGAGGTTTCGAGCAGTACTTC
v_call: TRBV19; d_call: NA; clone_size: NA; j_call: TRBJ2-7; cdr3_length: 13; cdr3_aa: CASSFSVSYEQYF; cdr3_nt: TGTGCCAGTAGTTTCAGCGTCTCCTACGAGCAGTACTTC
v_call: TRBV27; d_call: NA; clone_size: NA; j_call: TRBJ1-1; cdr3_length: 13; cdr3_aa: CASSQGIRAEAFF; cdr3_nt: TGTGCCAGCAGCCAGGGAATCCGCGCTGAAGCTTTCTTT
v_call: TRBV7-3; d_call: TRBD1; clone_size: NA; j_call: TRBJ2-3; cdr3_length: 15; cdr3_aa: CASSLVTGGRDTQYF; cdr3_nt: TGTGCCAGCAGCTTAGTGACAGGGGGAAGGGATACGCAGTATTTT
v_call: TRBV6-5; d_call: NA; clone_size: NA; j_call: TRBJ2-7; cdr3_length: 15; cdr3_aa: CATSGTDRLTYEQYF; cdr3_nt: TGTGCCACCTCCGGAACTGACAGGCTTACCTACGAGCAGTACTTC
v_call: TRBV1; d_call: NA; clone_size: NA; j_call: TRBJ2-4; cdr3_length: 17; cdr3_aa: CTSSQVLLAEQGNIQYF; cdr3_nt: TGCACCAGCAGCCAAGTGTTGCTAGCGGAACAGGGAAACATTCAGTACTTC
v_call: TRBV7-9; d_call: NA; clone_size: NA; j_call: TRBJ1-1; cdr3_length: 14; cdr3_aa: CASSHTHFGTEAFF; cdr3_nt: TGTGCCAGCAGTCATACCCACTTCGGCACTGAAGCTTTCTTT
v_call: TRBV19; d_call: NA; clone_size: NA; j_call: TRBJ1-3; cdr3_length: 15; cdr3_aa: CASSGLPLYRNTIYF; cdr3_nt: TGTGCCAGTAGTGGTCTCCCTCTTTACCGGAACACCATATATTTT
v_call: TRBV30; d_call: TRBD2; clone_size: NA; j_call: TRBJ2-3; cdr3_length: 20; cdr3_aa: CAWVKLTNGIGLGSTDTQYF; cdr3_nt: TGTGCCTGGGTAAAACTAACTAACGGTATAGGACTAGGGAGCACAGATACGCAGTATTTT
v_call: TRBV30; d_call: NA; clone_size: NA; j_call: TRBJ2-7; cdr3_length: 13; cdr3_aa: CAWIPPESYEQYF; cdr3_nt: TGTGCCTGGATTCCCCCCGAGAGCTACGAGCAGTACTTC
v_call: TRBV6-5; d_call: NA; clone_size: NA; j_call: TRBJ2-4; cdr3_length: 14; cdr3_aa: CASSRPENQNIQYF; cdr3_nt: TGTGCCAGCAGTAGACCGGAGAACCAAAACATTCAGTACTTC
v_call: TRBV7-9; d_call: NA; clone_size: NA; j_call: TRBJ2-7; cdr3_length: 13; cdr3_aa: CASSAGTLYEQYF; cdr3_nt: TGTGCCAGCAGCGCAGGGACACTTTACGAGCAGTACTTC
v_call: TRBV6-1; d_call: TRBD1; clone_size: NA; j_call: TRBJ1-1; cdr3_length: 15; cdr3_aa: CASSEQGAQNTEAFF; cdr3_nt: TGTGCCAGCAGTGAACAGGGGGCTCAGAACACTGAAGCTTTCTTT
v_call: TRBV28; d_call: NA; clone_size: NA; j_call: TRBJ1-5; cdr3_length: 15; cdr3_aa: CASTPEDRSHQPQHF; cdr3_nt: TGTGCCAGCACCCCCGAGGACAGAAGTCATCAGCCCCAGCATTTT
v_call: TRBV27; d_call: NA; clone_size: NA; j_call: TRBJ1-2; cdr3_length: 14; cdr3_aa: CASSLKGGNYGYTF; cdr3_nt: TGTGCCAGCAGTTTAAAGGGCGGGAACTATGGCTACACCTTC
v_call: TRBV7-2; d_call: NA; clone_size: NA; j_call: TRBJ2-7; cdr3_length: 15; cdr3_aa: CASSLGSRTPSEQYF; cdr3_nt: TGTGCCAGCAGCTTAGGGTCCCGGACACCCTCCGAGCAGTACTTC
v_call: TRBV10-2; d_call: TRBD2; clone_size: NA; j_call: TRBJ2-1; cdr3_length: 15; cdr3_aa: CASSGQWGGSGEQFF; cdr3_nt: TGCGCCAGCAGTGGCCAATGGGGAGGGTCAGGTGAGCAGTTCTTC
v_call: TRBV6-1; d_call: TRBD1; clone_size: many; j_call: TRBJ2-7; cdr3_length: 16; cdr3_aa: CASSEDDGAGGREQYF; cdr3_nt: TGTGCCAGCAGTGAAGATGACGGGGCAGGGGGTCGCGAGCAGTACTTC
v_call: TRBV9; d_call: NA; clone_size: NA; j_call: TRBJ1-6; cdr3_length: 14; cdr3_aa: CASSPLALRSPLHF; cdr3_nt: TGTGCCAGCAGCCCCCTCGCCCTGAGATCACCCCTCCACTTT
v_call: TRBV28; d_call: NA; clone_size: NA; j_call: TRBJ1-2; cdr3_length: 14; cdr3_aa: CASSLSAGIYGYTF; cdr3_nt: TGTGCCAGCAGTTTATCTGCGGGTATCTATGGCTACACCTTC
v_call: TRBV15; d_call: TRBD1; clone_size: NA; j_call: TRBJ2-7; cdr3_length: 17; cdr3_aa: CATSRDLTGQGGREQYF; cdr3_nt: TGTGCCACCAGCAGAGACCTAACGGGACAGGGTGGTCGCGAGCAGTACTTC
v_call: TRBV7-7; d_call: NA; clone_size: NA; j_call: TRBJ2-7; cdr3_length: 14; cdr3_aa: CASSPRGINYEQYF; cdr3_nt: TGTGCTAGCAGCCCCCGGGGAATAAACTACGAGCAGTACTTC
v_call: TRBV29-1; d_call: NA; clone_size: NA; j_call: TRBJ2-6; cdr3_length: 16; cdr3_aa: CSVSVWAHSGANVLTF; cdr3_nt: TGCAGCGTTTCCGTGTGGGCTCACTCTGGGGCCAACGTCCTGACTTTC
v_call: TRBV7-3; d_call: NA; clone_size: NA; j_call: TRBJ1-6; cdr3_length: 14; cdr3_aa: CASSFDKDNSPLHF; cdr3_nt: TGTGCCAGCAGCTTTGACAAAGATAATTCACCCCTCCACTTT
v_call: TRBV5-4; d_call: NA; clone_size: once; j_call: TRBJ2-1; cdr3_length: 13; cdr3_aa: CASSPIPGSEQFF; cdr3_nt: TGTGCCAGCAGCCCGATCCCGGGATCTGAGCAGTTCTTC
v_call: TRBV5-1; d_call: NA; clone_size: NA; j_call: TRBJ2-3; cdr3_length: 14; cdr3_aa: CASRTGWAQDTQYF; cdr3_nt: TGCGCCAGCAGAACGGGGTGGGCCCAAGATACGCAGTATTTT
v_call: TRBV15; d_call: TRBD2; clone_size: NA; j_call: TRBJ2-7; cdr3_length: 16; cdr3_aa: CATSAGLAGVSYEQYF; cdr3_nt: TGTGCCACCAGCGCGGGACTAGCGGGAGTGTCCTACGAGCAGTACTTC
v_call: TRBV3-1/TRBV3-2; d_call: TRBD2; clone_size: NA; j_call: TRBJ2-3; cdr3_length: 15; cdr3_aa: CASSHQAGSTDTQYF; cdr3_nt: TGTGCCAGCAGCCATCAAGCGGGGAGCACAGATACGCAGTATTTT
v_call: TRBV10-1; d_call: TRBD1; clone_size: few; j_call: TRBJ1-6; cdr3_length: 14; cdr3_aa: CASSADRANSPLHF; cdr3_nt: TGCGCCAGCAGTGCGGACAGGGCCAATTCACCCCTCCACTTT
v_call: TRBV18; d_call: TRBD2; clone_size: NA; j_call: TRBJ2-1; cdr3_length: 16; cdr3_aa: CASSSPGLAILGEQFF; cdr3_nt: TGTGCCAGCTCATCCCCGGGACTAGCGATCTTAGGGGAGCAGTTCTTC
v_call: TRBV19; d_call: NA; clone_size: once; j_call: TRBJ1-1; cdr3_length: 16; cdr3_aa: CASSFDARGPGTEAFF; cdr3_nt: TGTGCCAGTAGTTTCGACGCGCGGGGTCCAGGCACTGAAGCTTTCTTT
v_call: TRBV28; d_call: NA; clone_size: once; j_call: TRBJ2-7; cdr3_length: 14; cdr3_aa: CASIPGPTGYEQYF; cdr3_nt: TGTGCCAGCATTCCGGGGCCTACAGGGTACGAGCAGTACTTC
v_call: TRBV28; d_call: TRBD2; clone_size: NA; j_call: TRBJ2-3; cdr3_length: 18; cdr3_aa: CASSLYLGGRAGTDTQYF; cdr3_nt: TGTGCCAGCAGTTTGTATCTTGGCGGGAGGGCCGGCACAGATACGCAGTATTTT
v_call: TRBV7-9; d_call: TRBD2; clone_size: NA; j_call: TRBJ2-1; cdr3_length: 15; cdr3_aa: CASSLLALAGVEQFF; cdr3_nt: TGTGCCAGCAGCTTATTGGCTCTAGCGGGAGTTGAGCAGTTCTTC
v_call: TRBV19; d_call: NA; clone_size: NA; j_call: TRBJ1-2; cdr3_length: 11; cdr3_aa: CASSNSYGYTF; cdr3_nt: TGTGCCAGTAGTAACAGCTATGGCTACACCTTC
v_call: TRBV15; d_call: TRBD1; clone_size: NA; j_call: TRBJ2-1; cdr3_length: 17; cdr3_aa: CATSPRTGTGRVSEQFF; cdr3_nt: TGTGCCACCAGCCCACGTACTGGGACAGGGAGGGTCAGTGAGCAGTTCTTC
v_call: TRBV5-1; d_call: NA; clone_size: NA; j_call: TRBJ2-7; cdr3_length: 12; cdr3_aa: CASSGDLGEQYF; cdr3_nt: TGCGCCAGCAGCGGAGACCTTGGCGAGCAGTACTTC